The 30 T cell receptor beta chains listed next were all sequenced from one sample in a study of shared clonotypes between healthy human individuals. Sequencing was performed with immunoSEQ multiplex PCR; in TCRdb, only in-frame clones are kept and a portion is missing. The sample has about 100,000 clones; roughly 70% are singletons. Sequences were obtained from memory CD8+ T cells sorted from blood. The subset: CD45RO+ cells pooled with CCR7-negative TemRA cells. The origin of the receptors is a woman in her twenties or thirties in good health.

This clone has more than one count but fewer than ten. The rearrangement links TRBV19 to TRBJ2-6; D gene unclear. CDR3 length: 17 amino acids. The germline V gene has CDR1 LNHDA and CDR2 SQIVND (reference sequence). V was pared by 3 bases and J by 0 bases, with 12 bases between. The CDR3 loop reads CASSIGRPNSGANVLTF. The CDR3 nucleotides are TGTGCCAGTAGTATCGGCAGGCCCAACTCTGGGGCCAACGTCCTGACTTTC.

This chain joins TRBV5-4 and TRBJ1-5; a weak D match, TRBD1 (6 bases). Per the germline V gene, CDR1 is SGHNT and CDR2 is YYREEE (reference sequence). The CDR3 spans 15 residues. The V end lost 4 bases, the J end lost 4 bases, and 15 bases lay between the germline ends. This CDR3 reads CASSQGHRGNQPQHF. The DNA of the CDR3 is TGTGCCAGCAGCCAGGGACACCGTGGGAATCAGCCCCAGCATTTT.

The CDR3 DNA sequence: TGCGCCAGCAGCCTTGGTGGAGGGGGCTTCGGCAATCAGCCCCAGCATTTT. It specifies CASSLGGGGFGNQPQHF. The chain joins TRBV4-1 to TRBJ1-5; 7 nucleotides line up with TRBD1. The CDR3 has 17 amino acids. Germline CDR1 reads MGHRA; CDR2 reads YSYEKL. The junction had 11 bases not matched to a gene; V was cut back by 4 bases and J by 2 bases.

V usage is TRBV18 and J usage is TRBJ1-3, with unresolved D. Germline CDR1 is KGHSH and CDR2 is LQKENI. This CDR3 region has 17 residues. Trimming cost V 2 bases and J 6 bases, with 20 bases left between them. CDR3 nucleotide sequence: TGTGCCAGCTCACCAGGACCCGGGTCACCGGGATCAAACACCATATATTTT. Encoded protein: CASSPGPGSPGSNTIYF.

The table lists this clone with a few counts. In DNA form, the CDR3 reads TGTGCCAGCAGTTTCTGGACAGTTAATCAGCCCCAGCATTTT. This sequence encodes CASSFWTVNQPQHF. The gene calls are TRBV28 and TRBJ1-5, with D possibly TRBD1 on 6 matching bases. Per germline, CDR1 MDHEN and CDR2 SYDVKM. V was clipped by 3 bases and J by 4 bases, with 10 bases between them. The length of the CDR3 is 14 residues. The entire variable domain, with the rest obtained from reference TRBV28 and TRBJ1-5, is as follows: DVKVTQSSRYLVKRTGEKVFLECVQDMDHENMFWYRQDPGLGLRLIYFSYDVKMKEKGDIPEGYSVSREKKERFSLILESASTNQTSMYLCASSFWTVNQPQHFGDGTRLSIL.

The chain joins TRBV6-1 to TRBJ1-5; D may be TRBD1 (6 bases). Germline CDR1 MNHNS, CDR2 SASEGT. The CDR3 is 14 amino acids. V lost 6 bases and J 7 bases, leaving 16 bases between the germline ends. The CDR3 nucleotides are TGTGCCAGCAGGGAACAGGGTTGGGGCCAGCCCCAGCATTTT. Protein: CASREQGWGQPQHF.

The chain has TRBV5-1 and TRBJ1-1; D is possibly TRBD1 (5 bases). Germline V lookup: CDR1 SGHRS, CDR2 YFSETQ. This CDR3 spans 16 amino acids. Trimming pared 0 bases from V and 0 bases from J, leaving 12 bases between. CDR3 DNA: TGCGCCAGCAGCTTGGGGGGCCCGGGCCTGAACACTGAAGCTTTCTTT. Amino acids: CASSLGGPGLNTEAFF.

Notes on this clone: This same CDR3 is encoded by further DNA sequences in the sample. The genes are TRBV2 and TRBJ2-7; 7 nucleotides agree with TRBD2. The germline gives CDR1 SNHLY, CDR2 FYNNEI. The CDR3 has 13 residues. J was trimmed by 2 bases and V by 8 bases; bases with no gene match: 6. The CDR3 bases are TGTGCCAGCGTTACTAGCGTTCCCTACGAGCAGTACTTC. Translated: CASVTSVPYEQYF.

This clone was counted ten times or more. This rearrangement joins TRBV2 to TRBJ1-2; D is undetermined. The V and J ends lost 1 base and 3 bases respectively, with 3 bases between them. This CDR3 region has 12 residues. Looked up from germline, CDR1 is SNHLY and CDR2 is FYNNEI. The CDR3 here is CASSEGDYGYTF. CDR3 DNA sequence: TGTGCCAGCAGTGAAGGGGACTATGGCTACACCTTC.

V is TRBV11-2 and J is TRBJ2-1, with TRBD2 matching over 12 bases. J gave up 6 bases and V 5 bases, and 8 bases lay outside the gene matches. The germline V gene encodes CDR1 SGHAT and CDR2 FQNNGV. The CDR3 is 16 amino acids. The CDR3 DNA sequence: TGTGCCAGCAGCACGGAGCTAGCGGGAGGGCCCAATGAGCAGTTCTTC. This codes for CASSTELAGGPNEQFF.

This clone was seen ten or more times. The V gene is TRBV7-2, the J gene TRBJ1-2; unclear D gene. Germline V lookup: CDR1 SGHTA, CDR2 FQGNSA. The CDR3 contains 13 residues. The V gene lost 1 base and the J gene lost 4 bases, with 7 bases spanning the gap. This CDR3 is CASSLVGRYGYTF. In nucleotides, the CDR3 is TGTGCCAGCAGCTTAGTAGGTCGCTATGGCTACACCTTC.

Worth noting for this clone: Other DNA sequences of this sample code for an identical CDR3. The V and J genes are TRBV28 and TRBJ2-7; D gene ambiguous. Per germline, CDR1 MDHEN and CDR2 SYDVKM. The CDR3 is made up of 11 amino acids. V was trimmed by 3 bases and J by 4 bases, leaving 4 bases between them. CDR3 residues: CASSFAYEQYF. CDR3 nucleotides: TGTGCCAGCAGTTTTGCTTACGAGCAGTACTTC. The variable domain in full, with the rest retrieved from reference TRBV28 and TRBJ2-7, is DVKVTQSSRYLVKRTGEKVFLECVQDMDHENMFWYRQDPGLGLRLIYFSYDVKMKEKGDIPEGYSVSREKKERFSLILESASTNQTSMYLCASSFAYEQYFGPGTRLTVT.

CDR3 loop: CSVGSGTLNEQYF. The CDR3 DNA reads TGCAGCGTTGGTAGCGGCACATTGAACGAGCAGTACTTC. The chain uses TRBV29-1 and TRBJ2-7, with D possibly matching TRBD2 (6 bases). Germline CDR1 SQVTM, CDR2 ANQGSEA. The CDR3 length is 13 residues. Trimming left V 4 bases short and J 5 bases short, with 15 bases between.

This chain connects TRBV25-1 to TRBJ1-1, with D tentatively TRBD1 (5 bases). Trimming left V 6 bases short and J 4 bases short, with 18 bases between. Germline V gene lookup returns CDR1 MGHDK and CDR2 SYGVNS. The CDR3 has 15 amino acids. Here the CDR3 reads CASRQDGSGGTEAFF. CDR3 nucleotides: TGTGCCAGCAGGCAGGACGGATCTGGGGGCACTGAAGCTTTCTTT.

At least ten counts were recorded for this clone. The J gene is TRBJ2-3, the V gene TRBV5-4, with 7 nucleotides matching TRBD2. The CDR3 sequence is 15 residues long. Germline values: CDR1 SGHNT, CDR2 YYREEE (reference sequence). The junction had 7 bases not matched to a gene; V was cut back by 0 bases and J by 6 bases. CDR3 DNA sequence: TGTGCCAGCAGCTTGGGGGCGGGAGAGTCGGATACGCAGTATTTT. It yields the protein CASSLGAGESDTQYF.

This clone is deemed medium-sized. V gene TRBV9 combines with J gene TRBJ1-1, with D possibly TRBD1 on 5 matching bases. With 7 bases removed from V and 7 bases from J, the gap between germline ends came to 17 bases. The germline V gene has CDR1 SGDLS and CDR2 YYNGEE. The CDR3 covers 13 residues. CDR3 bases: TGTGCCAGCGGGGCTTCGGTTGAGGGTGAAGCTTTCTTT. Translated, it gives CASGASVEGEAFF. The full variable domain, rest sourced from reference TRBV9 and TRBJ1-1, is DSGVTQTPKHLITATGQRVTLRCSPRSGDLSVYWYQQSLDQGLQFLIQYYNGEERAKGNILERFSAQQFPDLHSELNLSSLELGDSALYFCASGASVEGEAFFGQGTRLTVV.

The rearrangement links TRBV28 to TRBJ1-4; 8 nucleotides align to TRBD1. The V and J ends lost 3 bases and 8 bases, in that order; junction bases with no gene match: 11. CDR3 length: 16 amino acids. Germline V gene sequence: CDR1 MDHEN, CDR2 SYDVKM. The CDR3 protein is CASSFAFRDRFEKLFF. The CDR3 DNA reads TGTGCCAGCAGTTTCGCCTTCCGGGACAGGTTCGAAAAACTGTTTTTT.

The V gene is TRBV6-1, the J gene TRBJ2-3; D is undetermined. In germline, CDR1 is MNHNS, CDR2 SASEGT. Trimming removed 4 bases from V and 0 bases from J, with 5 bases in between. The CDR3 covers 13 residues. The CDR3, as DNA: TGTGCCAGCAGTGCTACCAGCACAGATACGCAGTATTTT. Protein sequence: CASSATSTDTQYF.

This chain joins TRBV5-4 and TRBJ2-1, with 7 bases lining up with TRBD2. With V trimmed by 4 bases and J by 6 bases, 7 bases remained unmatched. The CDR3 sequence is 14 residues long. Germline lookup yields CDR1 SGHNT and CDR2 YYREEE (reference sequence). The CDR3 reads CASSGRDFPNEQFF. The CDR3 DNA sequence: TGTGCCAGCAGCGGGAGGGACTTTCCCAATGAGCAGTTCTTC.

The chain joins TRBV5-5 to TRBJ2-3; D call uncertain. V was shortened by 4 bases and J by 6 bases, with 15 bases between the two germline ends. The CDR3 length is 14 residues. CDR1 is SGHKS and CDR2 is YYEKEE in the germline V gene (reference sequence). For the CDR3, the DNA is TGTGCCAGCAGCCCCGGCCAGACTCGGGATACGCAGTATTTT. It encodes CASSPGQTRDTQYF. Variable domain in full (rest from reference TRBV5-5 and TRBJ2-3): DAGVTQSPTHLIKTRGQQVTLRCSPISGHKSVSWYQQVLGQGPQFIFQYYEKEERGRGNFPDRFSARQFPNYSSELNVNALLLGDSALYLCASSPGQTRDTQYFGPGTRLTVL.

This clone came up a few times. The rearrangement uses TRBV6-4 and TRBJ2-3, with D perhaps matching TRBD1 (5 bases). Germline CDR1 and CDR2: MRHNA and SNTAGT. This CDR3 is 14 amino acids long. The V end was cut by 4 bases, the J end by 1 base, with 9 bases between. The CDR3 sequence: CASSVGVGTDTQYF. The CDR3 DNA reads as TGTGCCAGCAGTGTAGGGGTGGGCACAGATACGCAGTATTTT.

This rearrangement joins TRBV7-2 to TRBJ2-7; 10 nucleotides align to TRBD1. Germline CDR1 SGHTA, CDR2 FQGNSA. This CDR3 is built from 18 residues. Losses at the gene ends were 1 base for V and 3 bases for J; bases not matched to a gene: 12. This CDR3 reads CASSLEVYVGDRGYEQYF. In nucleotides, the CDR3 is TGTGCCAGCAGCTTAGAGGTTTATGTGGGGGACAGGGGCTACGAGCAGTACTTC.

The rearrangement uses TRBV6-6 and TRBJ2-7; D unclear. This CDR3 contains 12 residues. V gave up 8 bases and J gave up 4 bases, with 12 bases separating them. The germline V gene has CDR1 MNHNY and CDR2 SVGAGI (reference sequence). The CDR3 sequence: CASLGSGYEQYF. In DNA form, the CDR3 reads TGTGCCAGCTTGGGGTCCGGGTACGAGCAGTACTTC.

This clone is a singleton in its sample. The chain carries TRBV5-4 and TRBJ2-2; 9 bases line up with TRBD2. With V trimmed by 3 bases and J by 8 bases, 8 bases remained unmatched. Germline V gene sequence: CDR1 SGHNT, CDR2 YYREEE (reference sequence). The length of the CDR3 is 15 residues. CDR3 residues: CASSSSGRSSGELFF. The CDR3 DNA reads TGTGCCAGCAGCTCCAGCGGGAGGAGTTCAGGGGAGCTGTTTTTT.

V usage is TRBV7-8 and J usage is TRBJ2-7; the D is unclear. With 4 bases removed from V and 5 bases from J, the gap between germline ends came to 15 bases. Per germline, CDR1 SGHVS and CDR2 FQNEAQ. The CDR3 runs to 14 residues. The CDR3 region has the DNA TGTGCCAGCAGCTCCGCAGGTGCAGGTCACGAGCAGTACTTC. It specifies CASSSAGAGHEQYF.

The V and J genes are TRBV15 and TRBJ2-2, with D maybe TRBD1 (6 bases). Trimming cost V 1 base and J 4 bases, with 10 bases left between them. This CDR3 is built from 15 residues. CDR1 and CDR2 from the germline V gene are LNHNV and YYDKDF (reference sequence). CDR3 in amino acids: CATSRAQDSTGELFF. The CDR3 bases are TGTGCCACCAGCAGAGCCCAGGACAGCACCGGGGAGCTGTTTTTT.

The CDR3 here is CASSPGTITGELFF. The CDR3 DNA sequence: TGCGCCAGCAGCCCGGGGACTATCACCGGGGAGCTGTTTTTT. The V call is TRBV5-1, the J call TRBJ2-2; 7 bases are a match to TRBD2. The length of the CDR3 is 14 residues. Trimming cost V 4 bases and J 4 bases; bases outside gene matches: 4. Germline CDR1 reads SGHRS; CDR2 reads YFSETQ. The full variable domain, its missing parts supplied by reference TRBV5-1 and TRBJ2-2, is KAGVTQTPRYLIKTRGQQVTLSCSPISGHRSVSWYQQTPGQGLQFLFEYFSETQRNKGNFPGRFSGRQFSNSRSEMNVSTLELGDSALYLCASSPGTITGELFFGEGSRLTVL.

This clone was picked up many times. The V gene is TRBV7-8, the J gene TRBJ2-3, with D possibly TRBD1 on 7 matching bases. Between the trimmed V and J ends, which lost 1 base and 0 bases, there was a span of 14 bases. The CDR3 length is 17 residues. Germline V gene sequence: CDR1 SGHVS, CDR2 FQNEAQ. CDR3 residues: CASSLEWAGGSTDTQYF. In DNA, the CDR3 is TGTGCCAGCAGCTTAGAATGGGCAGGGGGGAGCACAGATACGCAGTATTTT. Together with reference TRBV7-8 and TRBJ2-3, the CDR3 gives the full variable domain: GAGVSQSPRYKVAKRGQDVALRCDPISGHVSLFWYQQALGQGPEFLTYFQNEAQLDKSGLPSDRFFAERPEGSVSTLKIQRTQQEDSAVYLCASSLEWAGGSTDTQYFGPGTRLTVL.

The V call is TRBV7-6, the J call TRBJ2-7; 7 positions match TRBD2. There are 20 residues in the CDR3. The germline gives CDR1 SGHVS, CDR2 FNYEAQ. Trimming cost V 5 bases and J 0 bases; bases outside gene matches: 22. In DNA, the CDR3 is TGTGCCAGCAGCCAAGGACTAGGACCGAGTTCCGTCGTTAGCTCCTACGAGCAGTACTTC. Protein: CASSQGLGPSSVVSSYEQYF.

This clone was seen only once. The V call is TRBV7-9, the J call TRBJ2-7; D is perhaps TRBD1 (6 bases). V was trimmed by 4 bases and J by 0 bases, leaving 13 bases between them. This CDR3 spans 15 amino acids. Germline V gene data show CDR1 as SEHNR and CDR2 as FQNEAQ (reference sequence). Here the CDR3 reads CASSSSGTLSYEQYF. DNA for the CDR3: TGTGCCAGCAGCTCCTCCGGGACACTCTCCTACGAGCAGTACTTC.